The TCR beta chain described here comes from a study of shared clonotypes between healthy human individuals (dated by TCRdb to 2020 to 2022). For context, the study as a whole: A couple of women and three men aged 18 to 49 years were included in the cohort. Different laboratories and diverse techniques were used to prepare libraries and sequence TCR repertoires, to increase sequencing depth and limit assay-specific biases. Blood TCR repertoires of five healthy adults were deeply sequenced to estimate repertoire size and the extent of clonotype sharing between individuals. Per donor, leukapheresis produced somewhere between about 0.9 and 9 billion PBMCs. Per donor, three plates each were used for CD4 naive and CD4 memory, two for CD8 naive, and one for CD8 memory.

From its cysteine to its phenylalanine, the CDR3 spans 14 amino acids. The only DNA kept is the CDR3, 42 bases in frame from the first base. CDR1 and CDR2, looked up from the germline V gene, are SGHRS and YFSETQ. V and J are trimmed by 4 bases and 4 bases, and the gene matches miss 3 bases of the junction. Healthy HIV-negative adults with no recently reported acute infections or vaccinations were included as donors. All donors were Caucasian adults living in Nashville, Tennessee, USA. CD4+ T cells were enriched by magnetic negative selection; naive cells were then positively selected on CD45RA, and the negative fraction formed the memory subset. Blood was obtained by leukapheresis, after which PBMCs were separated by Ficoll-Histopaque density gradient centrifugation and cryopreserved in liquid nitrogen vapor phase. Analytical flow cytometry was used to check the purity and quantity of every magnetically sorted T cell population. Each sorted fraction had its genomic DNA isolated and then quantified by UV absorbance on a Nanodrop 2000c.

The study at large found these results: Sharing across a handful of donors was observed for approximately 5% of naive CD4, 3% to 3.5% of naive CD8, 2% to 2.5% of memory CD4, and about 0.4% of memory CD8 clonotypes. Pairwise subsampling led to the expectation that sequencing depth would affect the degree of clonotype sharing among donors. Estimated clonotype richness was generally larger for naive than for memory subsets. The genetic and exposure-history diversity represented was limited by the small number of donors. Sampling was restricted to blood, and TCR repertoires in tissues likely differ from the TCR repertoires found in blood. Even with the large sequencing depth, rarefaction of the sorted-subset datasets indicated that sequencing was incomplete. Compared with non-shared clonotypes, the clonotypes found in all four sorted-subset donors had higher generation probabilities.

Using the deep immunoSEQ assay, multiplex PCR amplified TCR CDR3 regions from genomic DNA. For each cell subset, the extracted genomic DNA was distributed evenly across all wells of several immunoSEQ 96-well plates, and each plate served as one replicate. For sorted subsets, about 200 ng genomic DNA, equal to some 30,000 T cell genomes, was loaded into each replicate PCR. The purified libraries were quantified using a Qubit 3.0 fluorometer, sized with a Bioanalyzer 2100, and then quantified again using the KAPA Library Quantification kit. Every immunoSEQ 96-well plate was sequenced on a separate single-read 150-cycle Illumina NextSeq 550 flow cell. The authors' pipeline ran thus. Because only junctional sequences without quality scores were contained in the immunoSEQ output, filtering matching that applied to full-length reads could not be performed. Sequences were annotated with PyIR, a Python wrapper for IgBLAST v1.9, and V/J genes and CDR3 were assigned using IMGT germline references. Reads with weak V/J assignments (E-value above 1e-6), missing CDR3, stop codons, out-of-frame junctions, or ambiguous translated residues were removed. A V3J clonotype was defined by an identical inferred V gene, J gene, and CDR3 amino acid sequence. The percentage overlap between two repertoires was calculated by dividing the number of shared unique clonotypes by the size of the smaller repertoire. RTK rarefaction, the Chao1 estimator, and Recon v2.1 estimates of unobserved clonotypes were used to assess repertoire richness. Generation probabilities for all TCRbeta clonotypes obtained by the gDNA method from a handful of donors were computed using OLGA. TCRdb carries this immuneACCESS record with in-frame sequences only. Its versions omit some clonotypes, under half of them owing to an unresolved V gene in the studies checked, with the rest unexplained. Clonal size and the V and J genes are those of that table, whereas D and trimming came from the DNA. This sample lists some 1 million clones; about 77% were detected once. About 1.5% of the sample goes to the ten largest clones.

As regards this clone: Its cognate antigen has yet to be identified. The input lacks base qualities; no much larger clone sits a single base away. Distinct nucleotide sequences in the sample also encode this CDR3.

The sequenced material came from memory CD4+ T cells sorted from blood. What the cell subset or site label conveys for this sample: CD45RA-negative fraction. The rearranged segments are TRBV5-1 and TRBJ2-7; 12 of the junction bases match TRBD2. This receptor was identified in a young man in good health. The CDR3 protein sequence reads: CASSRTSGNYEQYF. The nucleotide sequence reads TGCGCCAGCAGCCGGACTAGCGGGAATTACGAGCAGTACTTC. When the CDR3 is completed using the reference TRBV5-1 and TRBJ2-7 genes on either side, the full variable domain is KAGVTQTPRYLIKTRGQQVTLSCSPISGHRSVSWYQQTPGQGLQFLFEYFSETQRNKGNFPGRFSGRQFSNSRSEMNVSTLELGDSALYLCASSRTSGNYEQYFGPGTRLTVT.